This T cell receptor beta chain was retrieved from a study of T cell responses to AZD1222 COVID-19 vaccine. Study-level findings and limits: Seropositivity was recorded at baseline in only 6 or 7 AZD1222 recipients. Clonal diversity was possibly underestimated, and white British individuals and females predominated among donors.

Only one count was recorded for this clone. What it binds is unknown. Method: immunoSEQ multiplex PCR; TCRdb's copy keeps in-frame clones and lacks some. The data hold about 190,000 clones, with roughly nine tenths observed a single time. This CDR3 has 15 residues. Trimming cost V 7 bases and J 8 bases; bases outside gene matches: 7. Germline V gene sequence: CDR1 MNHEY, CDR2 SMNVEV (reference sequence). Source: peripheral blood, taken 28 days after the second dose of the MenACWY control vaccine. The sequence was obtained from an adult who received the MenACWY meningococcal vaccine as a control. The chain links TRBV27 to TRBJ2-6; TRBD1 agrees at 11 bases. This CDR3 reads CASTVGTGGTNVLTF. CDR3 coding DNA: TGTGCCAGCACCGTGGGGACAGGGGGTACCAACGTCCTGACTTTC.